Listed below are T cell receptor beta chains from one sample, sequenced in a study of T cells in localized non-small cell lung cancer. TCRdb's table, derived via immunoSEQ multiplex PCR, lists solely in-frame clones and lacks some. The data contain 12,000 to 15,000 clones, about 86% of them seen just once; the ten biggest clones take up around 4%. Sequencing was performed on peripheral blood, taken before any cancer treatment. The receptors were sampled from a female donor older than 55 with stage I squamous cell lung carcinoma. Each CDR3 is given with its conserved first and last residue. The D gene is left open where the match is weak. Not every row has a clone size; where given, it reads once, few, many or a size class.

.,TRBJ1-2,13,.,TRBV2,TGTGCCAGCAGCGCAAGGGGTAACTATGGCTACACCTTC,CASSARGNYGYTF
.,TRBJ1-1,16,TRBD1,TRBV7-9,TGTGCCAGCAGCCATGGTCAGACAGGGTGGCGAACTGAAGCTTTCTTT,CASSHGQTGWRTEAFF
.,TRBJ2-1,14,TRBD1,TRBV10-1,TGCGCCAGCAGTGGACAGGGTGGGACCAATGAGCAGTTCTTC,CASSGQGGTNEQFF
.,TRBJ2-3,16,TRBD1,TRBV4-3,TGCGCCAGCAGCCAAGATGGACAGGGTGTCCCAGATACGCAGTATTTT,CASSQDGQGVPDTQYF
.,TRBJ2-7,14,TRBD1,TRBV7-9,TGTGCCAGCAGCGACCGGGACAGGGGGTACGAGCAGTACTTC,CASSDRDRGYEQYF
once,TRBJ1-5,15,TRBD1,TRBV7-2,TGTGCCAGCAGCTTAGAGGGGGCAAGCAATCAGCCCCAGCATTTT,CASSLEGASNQPQHF
.,TRBJ1-1,13,TRBD1,TRBV19,TGTGCCAGTAGTATAAAACAGGGGGCCGGTGCTTTCTTT,CASSIKQGAGAFF
.,TRBJ2-7,13,.,TRBV11-2,TGTGCCAGCAGCTGGGGGGCCGGGGGTGAGCAGTACTTC,CASSWGAGGEQYF
.,TRBJ2-4,16,TRBD1,TRBV5-1,TGCGCCAGCAGCTTGGGACAGGTCAGGGGGCAAAACATTCAGTACTTC,CASSLGQVRGQNIQYF
.,TRBJ1-2,14,TRBD1,TRBV7-2,TGTGCCAGCAGCTCCCTGACAGGGGGCTATGGCTACACCTTC,CASSSLTGGYGYTF
.,TRBJ1-2,15,TRBD1,TRBV5-4,TGTGCCAGCAGCCCGGGGGGGACAGAGAACTATGGCTACACCTTC,CASSPGGTENYGYTF
.,TRBJ1-1,16,.,TRBV21-1,TGTGCCAGCAGTCACGGACAGGAGGGATCTAATACTGAAGCTTTCTTT,CASSHGQEGSNTEAFF
.,TRBJ2-5,14,.,TRBV11-3,TGTGCCAGCACAGCTTGGTCGTCACAAGAGACCCAGTACTTC,CASTAWSSQETQYF
.,TRBJ2-6,18,.,TRBV4-1,TGCGCCAGCAGCCAGGGGTTAATCTTGGGCTCTGGGGCCAACGTCCTGACTTTC,CASSQGLILGSGANVLTF
.,TRBJ1-2,15,.,TRBV6-1,TGTGCCAGCAGTGATGGGGCAGGCGAGGCCTATGGCTACACCTTC,CASSDGAGEAYGYTF
.,TRBJ2-1,15,.,TRBV30,TGTGCCTGGAGTGGGAGAGGGGGGGCCTACAATGAGCAGTTCTTC,CAWSGRGGAYNEQFF
.,TRBJ2-5,12,TRBD2,TRBV2,TGTGCCAGCAGCCAGACTAGCGGGGCTTGGTACTTC,CASSQTSGAWYF
.,TRBJ2-7,13,.,TRBV7-9,TGTGCCGGCCGCAGGGACCTAAGGGGTGAGCAGTACTTC,CAGRRDLRGEQYF
few,TRBJ1-2,14,TRBD1,TRBV19,TGTGCCAGTAGTAGGGACAGTCTTAACTATGGCTACACCTTC,CASSRDSLNYGYTF
few,TRBJ2-5,16,.,TRBV11-1,TGTGCCAGCAGCTACAGGACAGGGTCAGCGGGGGAGACCCAGTACTTC,CASSYRTGSAGETQYF
.,TRBJ1-1,14,.,TRBV19,TGTGCCAGTAGTCTAGACCGGTGGAGCACTGAAGCTTTCTTT,CASSLDRWSTEAFF
.,TRBJ2-1,13,.,TRBV27,TGTGCCAGCAGCCTCAGCTCCTACAATGAGCAGTTCTTC,CASSLSSYNEQFF
.,TRBJ2-2,16,TRBD2,TRBV9,TGTGCCAGCAGCGTAGCTACCGGGACTAAACCCGGGGAGCTGTTTTTT,CASSVATGTKPGELFF
.,TRBJ1-2,16,TRBD1,TRBV6-6,TGTGCCAGCAGTTACACCGGACAGGGCCCTAACTATGGCTACACCTTC,CASSYTGQGPNYGYTF
.,TRBJ2-3,15,.,TRBV15,TGTGCCACCAGCAGAGGAGGTAGCGGGACAGATACGCGGTATTTT,CATSRGGSGTDTRYF
.,TRBJ1-3,16,TRBD1,TRBV5-1,TGCGCCAGCAGCGGGACAGGGCCCCTCTCTGGAAACACCATATATTTT,CASSGTGPLSGNTIYF
.,TRBJ1-2,12,.,TRBV30,TGTGCCTGCCCCGCGCCCCCGGCCGGCTACACCTTC,CACPAPPAGYTF
.,TRBJ2-3,15,.,TRBV7-2,TGTGCCAGCAGCTCCCGGCGCCCTAGCACAGATACGCAGTATTTT,CASSSRRPSTDTQYF
.,TRBJ2-2,13,TRBD1,TRBV6-6,TGTGCCAGCAGTCGACAGGGGATAATGCAGCTGTTTTTT,CASSRQGIMQLFF
.,TRBJ1-2,15,.,TRBV19,TGTGCCAGTAGTAAGGCGGCGCTAAAAGGGTATGGCTACACCTTC,CASSKAALKGYGYTF
.,TRBJ1-1,14,.,TRBV19,TGTGCCAGTACCACGGGGGGGCGGAACACTGAAGCTTTCTTT,CASTTGGRNTEAFF
.,TRBJ2-5,16,TRBD2,TRBV5-1,TGCGCCAGCAGCCTATCACTAGCGGGCTTCCAAGAGACCCAGTACTTC,CASSLSLAGFQETQYF
.,TRBJ1-3,16,.,TRBV5-1,TGCGCCAGCAGCTCCGGGGAGGGGGGTACTGGAAACACCATATATTTT,CASSSGEGGTGNTIYF